The 31 T cell receptor beta chains listed next were all sequenced from one sample in a study of human T cells and chemical hapten exposure. TCRdb reprocessed the RACE reads via MiXCR and lists one record per CDR3 protein. This sample has around 99,000 distinct CDR3 sequences, with less than 10% found just once. As to time point: patch test 2, 6 weeks after DPC sensitization. The treatment here: therapeutic diphenylcyclopropenone sensitization with weekly scalp DPC. Sequencing used whole blood, obtained in connection with sensitization to the hapten diphenylcyclopropenone (DPC). These receptors all stem from a middle-aged woman with alopecia areata. Some clones in this sample may be carry-over from other donors' samples.

V and J are TRBV2 and TRBJ2-7, with D unclear. Germline V gives CDR1 SNHLY, CDR2 FYNNEI. CDR3 size: 18 residues. The ends were cut back, 5 bases at V and 0 bases at J, with 23 bases in the middle. CDR3 sequence: CASSRLSSSESDSYEQYF. For the CDR3, the DNA is TGTGCCAGCAGTCGGCTCAGTTCTTCAGAGTCTGACTCCTACGAGCAGTACTTC.

This clonotype was recorded a few times. The CDR3 loop reads CSVGEGGANVLTF. In DNA form, the CDR3 reads TGCAGCGTTGGTGAGGGTGGGGCCAACGTCCTGACTTTC. This chain links TRBV29-1 with TRBJ2-6; tentative D call: TRBD2 (5 bases). The V end was cut by 4 bases, the J end by 3 bases, with 7 bases between. Germline lookup yields CDR1 SQVTM and CDR2 ANQGSEA. The CDR3 length is 13 residues.

This clonotype was detected ten times or more. The chain recombines TRBV11-2 with TRBJ2-5; D call uncertain. The CDR3 has 14 residues. Germline loops: CDR1 SGHAT, CDR2 FQNNGV. The V end was cut by 7 bases, the J end by 1 base, with 13 bases between. CDR3 residues: CASTEDRFQETQYF. CDR3 bases: TGTGCCAGCACTGAAGACCGGTTCCAAGAGACCCAGTACTTC.

This clonotype was seen many times. The rearrangement joins TRBV4-3 to TRBJ2-1, with 7 bases lining up with TRBD2. The CDR3 is made up of 17 amino acids. V gave up 0 bases and J gave up 4 bases; unmatched junction bases: 9. The germline V gene encodes CDR1 LGHNA and CDR2 YSLEER. This CDR3 reads CASSQDWGGNLYNEQFF. In DNA form, the CDR3 reads TGCGCCAGCAGCCAAGATTGGGGGGGGAATTTATACAATGAGCAGTTCTTC.

This clonotype has just a few counts. The genes are TRBV29-1 and TRBJ2-2; D may be TRBD2 (5 bases). The CDR3 has 13 amino acids. V lost 3 bases, J lost 3 bases, and 8 bases lay in between. Germline CDR1 and CDR2: SQVTM and ANQGSEA. This chain's CDR3 is CSVDGGYTGELFF. The CDR3 DNA is TGCAGCGTTGACGGAGGTTACACCGGGGAGCTGTTTTTT.

This clonotype was observed at least ten times. The chain couples TRBV6-1 to TRBJ2-2, with D possibly called TRBD1 or TRBD2 (5 bases each). The V gene's germline CDR1 is MNHNS and CDR2 SASEGT. The V end was cut by 7 bases, the J end by 3 bases, with 21 bases between. This CDR3 region has 17 residues. CDR3 residues: CASIHGDRFVDTGELFF. Here the CDR3 DNA reads TGTGCCAGCATCCATGGGGACCGCTTTGTGGACACCGGGGAGCTGTTTTTT.

This clonotype was picked up many times. The CDR3 sequence: CASSFGTAGNTIYF. CDR3 bases: TGTGCCAGCAGCTTTGGGACAGCTGGAAACACCATATATTTT. The chain joins TRBV7-2 to TRBJ1-3; 7 nucleotides line up with TRBD1. CDR1 is SGHTA and CDR2 is FQGNSA in the germline V gene. This CDR3 is 14 amino acids long. Trimming took 3 bases from V and 2 from J; bases not matched to a gene: 1.

In this sample, this clonotype turned up many times. The rearrangement joins TRBV10-3 to TRBJ1-1; D call uncertain. The germline V and J ends were trimmed by 6 bases and 9 bases, with 11 bases remaining between them. CDR1 and CDR2 from the germline V gene are ENHRY and SYGVKD. The CDR3 totals 11 residues. The CDR3 is CAISAGGKAFF. The CDR3 DNA sequence: TGTGCCATCAGCGCAGGAGGCAAAGCTTTCTTT.

This clonotype was counted many times. The chain has TRBV28 and TRBJ2-3; D is unclear. Germline V lookup: CDR1 MDHEN, CDR2 SYDVKM. Trimming stripped 10 bases from V and 4 bases from J, with 15 bases between. This CDR3 is built from 13 residues. CDR3 loop: CANPLYASDTQYF. DNA for the CDR3: TGTGCCAACCCCCTATATGCCTCAGATACGCAGTATTTT.

This clonotype has a count of ten or more. The chain links TRBV6-5 to TRBJ2-1, with 10 bases that match TRBD2. Trimming at V came to 6 bases and at J to 4 bases, leaving 3 bases not matched to a gene. The germline CDR1 and CDR2 sequences are MNHEY and SVGAGI. The CDR3 spans 14 residues. CDR3 sequence: CASSTSGVYNEQFF. The DNA of the CDR3 is TGTGCCAGCAGCACTAGCGGGGTTTACAATGAGCAGTTCTTC.

This clonotype was counted ten times or more. This chain connects TRBV6-6 to TRBJ1-6, with D hard to call. The CDR3 has 13 amino acids. Germline CDR1 and CDR2: MNHNY and SVGAGI (reference sequence). Trimming took off 4 bases at V and 8 bases at J, with 9 bases between the two ends. CDR3 nucleotide sequence: TGTGCCAGCAGTTCCTCGACGTATTCACCCCTCCACTTT. Its protein product is CASSSSTYSPLHF.

This clonotype was seen more than once but under ten times. The junction does not match germline at one end; this may be a read error. The chain is built from TRBV7-7 and TRBJ2-1; 10 nucleotides agree with TRBD2. Germline V CDR1 and CDR2: SSHAT, FNYEAQ (reference sequence). The CDR3 consists of 17 residues. The CDR3 DNA sequence: TGTGCTAGCAGCTTAGGAGCGGGGGGGACTGCTTATGATGAGCAGTTCTTC. It specifies CASSLGAGGTAYDEQFF.

V and J are TRBV6-5 and TRBJ2-7; the D is unclear. Germline assignment: CDR1 MNHEY and CDR2 SVGAGI. The ends were cut back, 11 bases at V and 2 bases at J, with 16 bases in the middle. The CDR3 loop spans 13 amino acids. CDR3 protein: CAVHVPPTYEQYF. DNA for the CDR3: TGTGCCGTTCACGTTCCCCCTACCTACGAGCAGTACTTC.

The V call is TRBV7-2, the J call TRBJ2-5; 9 positions match TRBD1. The germline V gene encodes CDR1 SGHTA and CDR2 FQGNSA. V was pared by 5 bases and J by 2 bases, with 3 bases of the junction left unmatched. The CDR3 sequence is 14 residues long. The CDR3 here is CASSRDRGQETQYF. DNA of the CDR3: TGTGCCAGCAGCCGCGACAGGGGGCAAGAGACCCAGTACTTC.

This clonotype occurred a few times. The chain carries TRBV12-3 or TRBV12-4 and TRBJ2-1; unclear D gene. The CDR3 consists of 12 residues. Trimming removed 5 bases at V and 5 bases at J, with 7 bases between. The CDR3 sequence: CASSHVNNEQFF. The DNA for the CDR3 is TGTGCCAGCAGTCATGTAAACAATGAGCAGTTCTTC.

This clonotype was seen many times. This chain joins TRBV7-8 and TRBJ1-1; TRBD1 aligns across 10 bases. The CDR3 extends over 13 amino acids. Germline V gene data show CDR1 as SGHVS and CDR2 as FQNEAQ. With V trimmed by 4 bases and J by 6 bases, 2 bases remained unmatched. CDR3 in DNA: TGTGCCAGCAGCTGGGACAGGGGACCTGAAGCTTTCTTT. Protein product: CASSWDRGPEAFF. The full variable domain, completed using reference TRBV7-8 and TRBJ1-1, is GAGVSQSPRYKVAKRGQDVALRCDPISGHVSLFWYQQALGQGPEFLTYFQNEAQLDKSGLPSDRFFAERPEGSVSTLKIQRTQQEDSAVYLCASSWDRGPEAFFGQGTRLTVV.

The V call is TRBV5-3, the J call TRBJ2-2, with TRBD2 identical over 8 bases. TRBV5-3 is marked as an open reading frame, function uncertain. V lost 2 bases and J lost 7; bases outside the gene matches: 13. The CDR3 is 17 residues long. The DNA for the CDR3 is TGTGCCAGAAGCTTTATTTTCGGCGGGGGGTCCGACGGGGAGCTGTTTTTT. Its protein product is CARSFIFGGGSDGELFF.

This clonotype was seen at least ten times. The chain employs TRBV2 and TRBJ1-4, with a tentative D call TRBD1 (5 bases). The length of the CDR3 is 13 residues. Germline CDR1 and CDR2: SNHLY and FYNNEI. V lost 6 bases and J 8 bases, leaving 13 bases between the germline ends. For the CDR3, the DNA is TGTGCCAGCAGGGGGGACTCAAAGGAAAAACTGTTTTTT. This translates into CASRGDSKEKLFF. The variable domain in full, with the rest retrieved from reference TRBV2 and TRBJ1-4, is EPEVTQTPSHQVTQMGQEVILRCVPISNHLYFYWYRQILGQKVEFLVSFYNNEISEKSEIFDDQFSVERPDGSNFTLKIRSTKLEDSAMYFCASRGDSKEKLFFGSGTQLSVL.

The rearrangement links TRBV3-1 to TRBJ1-1; the D is unclear. The CDR3 runs 14 residues. Trimming stripped 2 bases from V and 7 bases from J, with 14 bases between. Looked up from germline, CDR1 is LGHDT and CDR2 is YNNKEL (reference sequence). CDR3 loop: CASSQHSTRDEAFF. CDR3 bases: TGTGCCAGCAGCCAACATTCCACTCGAGATGAAGCTTTCTTT. Combining the CDR3 with reference TRBV3-1 and TRBJ1-1 gives the whole variable domain DTAVSQTPKYLVTQMGNDKSIKCEQNLGHDTMYWYKQDSKKFLKIMFSYNNKELIINETVPNRFSPKSPDKAHLNLHINSLELGDSAVYFCASSQHSTRDEAFFGQGTRLTVV.

This clonotype was seen a few times. CDR3 DNA sequence: TGCAGCGTAGGCGGCGACAGGGAAAGCCCCTACGAGCAGTACTTC. Protein sequence: CSVGGDRESPYEQYF. The J gene is TRBJ2-7, the V gene TRBV29-1; 7 bases are shared with TRBD1. Germline V gives CDR1 SQVTM, CDR2 ANQGSEA. The length of the CDR3 is 15 residues. Losses at the gene ends were 6 bases for V and 2 bases for J; bases not matched to a gene: 13.

The rearrangement links TRBV6-2 or TRBV6-3 to TRBJ1-5; no firm D call. V was trimmed by 8 bases and J by 2 bases, leaving 13 bases between them. The germline V gene has CDR1 MNHEY and CDR2 SVGEGT. This CDR3 is 14 amino acids long. The DNA for the CDR3 is TGTGCCAGCGCACGGGTGTTCGGCAATCAGCCCCAGCATTTT. Amino acids: CASARVFGNQPQHF.

This chain joins TRBV18 and TRBJ1-1; 10 nucleotides match TRBD1. The CDR3 is made up of 14 amino acids. The ends lost 4 bases at V and 6 bases at J; junction bases unmatched: 5. Germline lookup yields CDR1 KGHSH and CDR2 LQKENI. CDR3 in DNA: TGTGCCAGCTCACTGACCGGGACAGGGGCTGAAGCTTTCTTT. Protein sequence: CASSLTGTGAEAFF.

This chain connects TRBV29-1 to TRBJ1-1; TRBD1 might be the D (6 bases). The germline V and J ends were trimmed by 4 bases and 5 bases, with 8 bases remaining between them. CDR3 length: 11 amino acids. Germline V gene data show CDR1 as SQVTM and CDR2 as ANQGSEA. The chain's CDR3 is CSVGGGTEAFF. The CDR3, as DNA: TGCAGCGTTGGAGGGGGGACTGAAGCTTTCTTT.

This clonotype was counted many times. The CDR3 region is CASSLVGGWQDGYTF. The CDR3 DNA is TGCGCCAGCAGCTTGGTTGGGGGCTGGCAGGATGGCTACACCTTC. The V gene is TRBV5-1, the J gene TRBJ1-2; D might be TRBD1 (6 bases). V dropped 0 bases and J dropped 6 bases, with 15 bases sitting between them. This CDR3 contains 15 residues. Germline V gene data show CDR1 as SGHRS and CDR2 as YFSETQ.

The table lists this clonotype with many counts. The J gene is TRBJ1-2, the V gene TRBV28; D uncertain. CDR1 is MDHEN and CDR2 is SYDVKM in the germline V gene. The CDR3 length is 11 residues. V lost 5 bases and J 0 bases, leaving 1 base between the germline ends. The CDR3 loop reads CASSPNYGYTF. Here the CDR3 DNA reads TGTGCCAGCAGTCCTAACTATGGCTACACCTTC.

This clonotype has a count of ten or more. V and J are TRBV6-5 and TRBJ2-2; D not certain. CDR3 length: 13 amino acids. Trimming stripped 6 bases from V and 6 bases from J, with 11 bases between. Per germline, CDR1 MNHEY and CDR2 SVGAGI. CDR3 protein: CASSQWVPGELFF. CDR3 bases: TGTGCCAGCAGCCAATGGGTGCCCGGGGAGCTGTTTTTT.

This clonotype was observed a few times. The V call is TRBV20-1, the J call TRBJ1-2; TRBD1 agrees at 8 bases. With V trimmed by 5 bases and J by 3 bases, 5 bases remained unmatched. This CDR3 has 13 residues. CDR1 is DFQATT and CDR2 is SNEGSKA in the germline V gene (reference sequence). CDR3 loop: CSAPDRGDYGYTF. The CDR3 DNA sequence: TGCAGTGCTCCTGACAGGGGTGACTATGGCTACACCTTC.

The table lists this clonotype with many counts. CDR3 bases: TGTGCCAGCAGGACCTACAATGAGCAGTTCTTC. Amino acids: CASRTYNEQFF. The chain is built from TRBV5-4 and TRBJ2-1; D is unresolved. V dropped 5 bases and J dropped 2 bases, with 2 bases sitting between them. The CDR3 totals 11 residues. Per the germline V gene, CDR1 is SGHNT and CDR2 is YYREEE (reference sequence).

This clonotype was detected only a few times. The chain couples TRBV29-1 to TRBJ1-5; tentatively, D is TRBD1 (5 bases). The length of the CDR3 is 13 residues. Germline V gene sequence: CDR1 SQVTM, CDR2 ANQGSEA. V lost 4 bases, J lost 6 bases, and 13 bases lay in between. The CDR3 bases are TGCAGCGTTGTATGGGGCGGGGGTCAGCCCCAGCATTTT. Protein product: CSVVWGGGQPQHF.

This clonotype was seen at least ten times. The chain carries TRBV12-2 and TRBJ2-7. TRBV12-2 is an annotated pseudogene. The CDR3 contains 16 residues. CDR3 residues: CASRLARGKSSYEQYF. The DNA for the CDR3 is TGTGCAAGTCGCTTAGCGCGAGGAAAGAGCTCCTACGAGCAGTACTTC.

This clonotype has just a few counts. This chain connects TRBV29-1 to TRBJ1-1, with 7 bases fitting TRBD1. J lost 6 bases, V lost 5 bases, and 6 bases had no gene match. Germline-derived CDR1 and CDR2 are SQVTM and ANQGSEA. The CDR3 spans 12 residues. The CDR3 spells CSVSQGTPEAFF. The CDR3 DNA sequence: TGCAGCGTTTCACAGGGGACCCCTGAAGCTTTCTTT.